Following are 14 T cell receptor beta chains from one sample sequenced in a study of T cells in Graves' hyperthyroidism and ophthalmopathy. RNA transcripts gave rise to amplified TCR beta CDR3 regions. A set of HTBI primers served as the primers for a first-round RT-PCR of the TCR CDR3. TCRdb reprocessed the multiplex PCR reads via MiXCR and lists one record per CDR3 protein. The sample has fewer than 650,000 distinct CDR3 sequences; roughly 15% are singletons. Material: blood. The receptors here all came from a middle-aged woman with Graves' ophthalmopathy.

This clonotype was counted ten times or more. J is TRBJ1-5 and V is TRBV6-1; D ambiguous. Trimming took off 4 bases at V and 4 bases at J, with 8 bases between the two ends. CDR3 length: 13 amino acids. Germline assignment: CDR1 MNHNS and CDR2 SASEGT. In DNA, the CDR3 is TGTGCCAGCAGTGTCATGCTTAATCAGCCCCAGCATTTT. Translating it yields CASSVMLNQPQHF.

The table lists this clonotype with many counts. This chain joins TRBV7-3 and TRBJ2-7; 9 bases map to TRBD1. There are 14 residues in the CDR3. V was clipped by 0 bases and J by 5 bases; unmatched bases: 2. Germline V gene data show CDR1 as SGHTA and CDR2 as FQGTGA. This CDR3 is CASSLTGQGHEQYF. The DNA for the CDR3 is TGTGCCAGCAGCTTAACGGGACAGGGCCACGAGCAGTACTTC. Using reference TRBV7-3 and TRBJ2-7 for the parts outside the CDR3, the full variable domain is GAGVSQTPSNKVTEKGKYVELRCDPISGHTALYWYRQSLGQGPEFLIYFQGTGAADDSGLPNDRFFAVRPEGSVSTLKIQRTERGDSAVYLCASSLTGQGHEQYFGPGTRLTVT.

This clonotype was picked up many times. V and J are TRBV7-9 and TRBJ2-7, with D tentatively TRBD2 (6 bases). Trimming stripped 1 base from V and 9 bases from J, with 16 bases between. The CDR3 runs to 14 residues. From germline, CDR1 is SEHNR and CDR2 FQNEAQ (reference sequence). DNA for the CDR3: TGTGCCAGCAGCTTAGAACTAGCTGACGTTGGGCAGTACTTC. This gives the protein CASSLELADVGQYF. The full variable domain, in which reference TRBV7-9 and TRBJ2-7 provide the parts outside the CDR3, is DTGVSQNPRHKITKRGQNVTFRCDPISEHNRLYWYRQTLGQGPEFLTYFQNEAQLEKSRLLSDRFSAERPKGSFSTLEIQRTEQGDSAMYLCASSLELADVGQYFGPGTRLTVT.

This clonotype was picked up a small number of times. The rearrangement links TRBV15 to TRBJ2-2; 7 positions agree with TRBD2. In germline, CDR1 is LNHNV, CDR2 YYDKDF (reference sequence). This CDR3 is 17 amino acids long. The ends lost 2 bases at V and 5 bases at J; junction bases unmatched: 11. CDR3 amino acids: CATSRPAGVGGTGELFF. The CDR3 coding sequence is TGTGCCACCAGCAGACCTGCGGGGGTAGGCGGAACCGGGGAGCTGTTTTTT. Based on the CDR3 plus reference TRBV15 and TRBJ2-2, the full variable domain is DAMVIQNPRYQVTQFGKPVTLSCSQTLNHNVMYWYQQKSSQAPKLLFHYYDKDFNNEADTPDNFQSRRPNTSFCFLDIRSPGLGDTAMYLCATSRPAGVGGTGELFFGEGSRLTVL.

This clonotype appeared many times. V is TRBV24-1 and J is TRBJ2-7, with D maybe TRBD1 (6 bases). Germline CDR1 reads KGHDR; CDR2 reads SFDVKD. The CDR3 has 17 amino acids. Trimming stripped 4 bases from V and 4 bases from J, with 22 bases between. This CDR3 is CATSDLGPPGHPYEQYF. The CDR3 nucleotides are TGTGCCACCAGTGACTTGGGGCCACCGGGACACCCTTACGAGCAGTACTTC.

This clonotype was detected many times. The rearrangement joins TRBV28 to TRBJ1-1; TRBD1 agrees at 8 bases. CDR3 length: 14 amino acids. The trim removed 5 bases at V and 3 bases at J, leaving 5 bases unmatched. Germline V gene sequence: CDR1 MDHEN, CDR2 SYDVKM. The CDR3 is CASSTDRGHTEAFF. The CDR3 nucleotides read TGTGCCAGCAGTACCGACAGGGGTCACACTGAAGCTTTCTTT. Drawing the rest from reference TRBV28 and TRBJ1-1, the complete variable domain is DVKVTQSSRYLVKRTGEKVFLECVQDMDHENMFWYRQDPGLGLRLIYFSYDVKMKEKGDIPEGYSVSREKKERFSLILESASTNQTSMYLCASSTDRGHTEAFFGQGTRLTVV.

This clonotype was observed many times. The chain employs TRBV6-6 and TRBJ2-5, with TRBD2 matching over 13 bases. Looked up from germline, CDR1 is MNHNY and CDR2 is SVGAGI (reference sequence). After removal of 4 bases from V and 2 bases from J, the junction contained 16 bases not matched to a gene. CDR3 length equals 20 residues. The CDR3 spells CASSLTGLAGDITVQETQYF. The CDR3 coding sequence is TGTGCCAGCAGTTTGACAGGACTAGCGGGAGATATTACGGTACAAGAGACCCAGTACTTC.

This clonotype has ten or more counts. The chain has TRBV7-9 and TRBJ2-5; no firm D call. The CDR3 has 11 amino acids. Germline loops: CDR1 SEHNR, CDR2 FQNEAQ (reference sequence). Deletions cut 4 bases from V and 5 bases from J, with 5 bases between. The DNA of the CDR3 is TGTGCCAGCAGCTCAGAGGAGACCCAGTACTTC. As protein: CASSSEETQYF.

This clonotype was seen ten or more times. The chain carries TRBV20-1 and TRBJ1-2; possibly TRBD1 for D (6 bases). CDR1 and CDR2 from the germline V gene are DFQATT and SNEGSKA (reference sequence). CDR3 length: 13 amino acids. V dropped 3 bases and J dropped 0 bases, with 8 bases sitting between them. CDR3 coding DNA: TGCAGTGCTAGCCAGGGGACTAACTATGGCTACACCTTC. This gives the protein CSASQGTNYGYTF.

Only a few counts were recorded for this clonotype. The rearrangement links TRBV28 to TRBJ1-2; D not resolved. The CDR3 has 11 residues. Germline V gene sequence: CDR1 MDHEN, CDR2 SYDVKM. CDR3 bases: TGTGTCGTGGACGCTAACTATGGCTACACCTTC. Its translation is CVVDANYGYTF.

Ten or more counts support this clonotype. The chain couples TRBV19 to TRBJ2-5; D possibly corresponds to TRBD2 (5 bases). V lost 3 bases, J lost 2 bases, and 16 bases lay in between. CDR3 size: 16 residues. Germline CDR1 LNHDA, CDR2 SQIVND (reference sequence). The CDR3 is CASSIRWAGGQETQYF. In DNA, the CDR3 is TGTGCCAGTAGTATCCGTTGGGCGGGCGGACAAGAGACCCAGTACTTC.

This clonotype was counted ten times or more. In nucleotides, the CDR3 is TGTGCCAGCAGCCTCGAAGGGGGGTCCTACGAGCAGTACTTC. Translated: CASSLEGGSYEQYF. The chain employs TRBV12-3 or TRBV12-4 and TRBJ2-7; TRBD1 or TRBD2 may be the D gene (6 bases each). This CDR3 is built from 14 residues. The ends were cut back, 6 bases at V and 1 base at J, with 13 bases in the middle.

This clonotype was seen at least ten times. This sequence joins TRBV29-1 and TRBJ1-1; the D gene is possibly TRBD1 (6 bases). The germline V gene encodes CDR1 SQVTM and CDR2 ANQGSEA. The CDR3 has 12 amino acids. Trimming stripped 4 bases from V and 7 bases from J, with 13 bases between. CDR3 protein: CSVGQGNYEAFF. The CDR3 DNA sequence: TGCAGCGTTGGTCAGGGGAACTATGAAGCTTTCTTT.

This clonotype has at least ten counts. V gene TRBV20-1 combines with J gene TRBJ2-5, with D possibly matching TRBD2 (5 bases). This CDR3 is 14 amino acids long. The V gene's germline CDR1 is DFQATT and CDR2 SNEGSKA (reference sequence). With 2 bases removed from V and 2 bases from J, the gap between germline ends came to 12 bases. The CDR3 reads CSARKLLAQETQYF. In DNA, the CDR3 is TGCAGTGCTAGAAAATTGCTAGCTCAAGAGACCCAGTACTTC.